The following is a T cell receptor beta chain sequence with its context. Antigen unknown. The sample originates from a study of molecular identifiers for immune sequencing clone quantification. Study outcomes and limitations: Clones above 20 RNA copies contained over 98% of effector molecules and under 1% of naive molecules.

TCRdb re-analysed the PCR reads in MiXCR, keeping a single row per CDR3 protein. The sample carries about 60,000 distinct CDR3 sequences, about 20% recorded once. The material sequenced was naive CD8+ T cells from blood, with Jurkat cell RNA spiked in. This sample's subset: FACS-sorted CD8+CD4-CCR7+CD45RA+ naive T cells. This clonotype was sampled from a human donor in good health. Some libraries in this study had Jurkat cell RNA spiked in.

CDR3 sequence: CASSLKRDGDYEQYF. The CDR3 DNA follows: TGTGCCAGCAGCCTAAAGCGGGACGGGGATTACGAGCAGTACTTC. This chain uses TRBV7-2 with TRBJ2-7; TRBD2 matches at 7 bases. V gave up 5 bases and J gave up 4 bases; unmatched junction bases: 11. Looked up from germline, CDR1 is SGHTA and CDR2 is FQGNSA. The CDR3 has 15 residues.